This note documents a single T cell receptor (beta chain) sequence. Under the authors' procedure: Amplification of reference gene primers was used by the study to estimate nucleated cell counts. Some clones are missing from TCRdb's copy, which holds only in-frame ones; the method was immunoSEQ multiplex PCR. V, J and clone size are taken as reported in that table, and D and trimming were inferred from the DNA itself. The table has roughly 700,000 clones, around 89% seen once. This CDR3 has 14 residues. CDR1 and CDR2 (germline): WSHSY, SAAADI. Trimming pared 10 bases from V and 1 base from J, leaving 15 bases between. This sample is drawn from a study of blood T cell repertoires in COVID-19. Study details: COVID-19 samples, acute and convalescent, were from the United States, Italy and Spain. Sources were T cells, B-cell-depleted T cells, or PBMCs; the material itself was cDNA or gDNA.

The clonotype comes from a woman between 18 and 29 years old with acute or convalescent COVID-19. V gene TRBV10-2 combines with J gene TRBJ2-3; D might be TRBD2 (5 bases). Sequencing was performed on peripheral blood. For the CDR3, the DNA is TGCGCCACCCCCGGCACAGCGGGCACAGATACGCAGTATTTT. Translated, it gives CATPGTAGTDTQYF.